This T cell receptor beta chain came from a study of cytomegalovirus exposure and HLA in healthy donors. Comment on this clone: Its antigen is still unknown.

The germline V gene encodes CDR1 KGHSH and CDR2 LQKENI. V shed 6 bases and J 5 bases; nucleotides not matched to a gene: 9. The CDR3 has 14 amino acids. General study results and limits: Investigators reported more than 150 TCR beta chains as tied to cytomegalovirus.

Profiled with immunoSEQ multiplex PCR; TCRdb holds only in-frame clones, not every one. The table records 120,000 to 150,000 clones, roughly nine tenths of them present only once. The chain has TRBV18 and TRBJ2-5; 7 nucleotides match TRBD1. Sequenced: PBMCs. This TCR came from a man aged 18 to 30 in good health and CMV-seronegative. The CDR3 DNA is TGTGCCAGCTCTAACAGGGGAATGGGTGAGACCCAGTACTTC. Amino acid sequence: CASSNRGMGETQYF. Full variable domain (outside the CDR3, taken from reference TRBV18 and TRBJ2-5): NAGVMQNPRHLVRRRGQEARLRCSPMKGHSHVYWYRQLPEEGLKFMVYLQKENIIDESGMPKERFSAEFPKEGPSILRIQQVVRGDSAAYFCASSNRGMGETQYFGPGTRLLVL.